This T cell receptor beta chain appears in the sequencing data of a study of shared clonotypes between healthy human individuals. In the original workflow: Junction-only sequences produced by ImmunoSEQ had no quality scores, so filtering differed. Libraries were prepared by immunoSEQ multiplex PCR; TCRdb keeps only in-frame clonotypes and omits some of them. V, J and clone size are taken as reported in that table, and D and trimming were inferred from the DNA itself. This sample carries millions of clones, about 92% of them seen once, and the ten largest clones take about 0.39%. Germline V gene data show CDR1 as SNHLY and CDR2 as FYNNEI. After removal of 6 bases from V and 9 bases from J, the junction contained 7 bases not matched to a gene. The CDR3 contains 13 residues. Within Nashville, Tennessee resided all donors, each a Caucasian adult. Study outcomes and limitations: Four donors showed sharing of about 5.5% of naive CD4 clonotypes. Compared with clonotypes that all four donors shared, non-shared clonotypes had lower generation probabilities.

With respect to this clone: The target antigen is unknown.

What was sequenced was naive CD4+ T cells from PBMCs. Subset noted: CD45RA+ positively selected. The receptor's source is a man between 18 and 29 years old in good health. Some clones in this sample may be carry-over from other donors' samples. The chain couples TRBV2 to TRBJ2-1; 8 nucleotides align to TRBD1. The DNA for the CDR3 is TGTGCCAGCAGGGACAGGGATATCGGTGAGCAGTTCTTC. It codes for CASRDRDIGEQFF.